The rows below give T cell receptor beta chains drawn from one sample of a study of blood T cell repertoires in COVID-19. The table came from immunoSEQ multiplex PCR; TCRdb's copy has only in-frame clones and leaves some out. This table has about 45,000 clones, 70% to 85% appearing once. The specimen sequenced was peripheral blood. These receptors came from a woman aged 80 or over with acute or convalescent COVID-19. Both conserved end residues are part of each CDR3. The D gene is left open where the match is weak. A clone size is listed for some rows: how often the clone was seen (once, few, many), or a class if it is expanded.

>TRBJ1-3|15|TRBV2|NA|NA
TGTGCCAGCAGGTCCTCACTTGGCTCTGGAAACACCATATATTTT
CASRSSLGSGNTIYF
>TRBJ2-3|15|TRBV3-1/TRBV3-2|NA|TRBD2
TGTGCCAGCAGCGACCAGCGGGAGGGGACAGATACGCAGTATTTT
CASSDQREGTDTQYF
>TRBJ1-5|13|TRBV19|NA|NA
TGTGCCAGTAGTCTACTGGCGAGCGAACCCCAGCATTTT
CASSLLASEPQHF
>TRBJ2-1|15|TRBV5-4|once|TRBD2
TGTGCCAGCAGCGCCGGGACTAGCGGCTACAATGAGCAGTTCTTC
CASSAGTSGYNEQFF
>TRBJ2-5|15|TRBV7-8|once|NA
TGTGCCAGCAGATACCTGAGGGATTCGAGGGAGACCCAGTACTTC
CASRYLRDSRETQYF
>TRBJ2-2|19|TRBV2|NA|TRBD2
TGTGCCAGCAGTGAGGAGGGGTTGGAGTGGCGGGAGAATACCGGGGAGCTGTTTTTT
CASSEEGLEWRENTGELFF
>TRBJ2-1|12|TRBV6-1|few|NA
TGTGCCAGCAGTGAAACTAAGTATCGGCAGTTCTTC
CASSETKYRQFF
>TRBJ1-5|13|TRBV6-5|NA|NA
TGTGCCAGCAGCCCGGTCCTGAATCAGCCCCAGCATTTT
CASSPVLNQPQHF
>TRBJ1-2|14|TRBV24-1|NA|NA
TGTGCCACCAGTGATCCTACCCCAGGGGATGGCTACACCTTC
CATSDPTPGDGYTF
>TRBJ1-3|16|TRBV28|NA|NA
TGTGCCAGCAGGGATGGTCCGGGTGGATCTGGAAACACCATATATTTT
CASRDGPGGSGNTIYF
>TRBJ2-1|12|TRBV14|NA|TRBD2
TGTGCCAGCAGCCTGGGACTAGCGACTCTGTTCTTC
CASSLGLATLFF
>TRBJ2-1|12|TRBV29-1|NA|NA
TGCAGCACTAGTGAGTACTACAATGAGCAGTTCTTC
CSTSEYYNEQFF
>TRBJ2-2|14|TRBV7-2|few|NA
TGTGCCAGCAGCACATGGACTGATGGCGGGGAGCTGTTTTTT
CASSTWTDGGELFF
>TRBJ2-2|17|TRBV24-1|NA|TRBD1
TGTGCCACCAGTGACTGGTCCGGGACAGGGGGCACCGGGGAGCTGTTTTTT
CATSDWSGTGGTGELFF
>TRBJ1-5|14|TRBV6-5|NA|NA
TGTGCCAGCAGAAACACGGGGGGCGAGGGGCCCCAGCATTTT
CASRNTGGEGPQHF
>TRBJ2-1|14|TRBV9|NA|NA
TGTGCCAGCAGCCCCCAGGGCTCCTACAATGAGCAGTTCTTC
CASSPQGSYNEQFF
>TRBJ1-4|13|TRBV5-1|NA|NA
TGCGCCAGCAGCTTGCGGATACAGGAAAAACTGTTTTTT
CASSLRIQEKLFF
>TRBJ2-2|19|TRBV3-1/TRBV3-2|once|TRBD1
TGTGCCAGCAGCCAAGTAGTCGGGACAGGGTTTTCAGGCACCGGGGAGCTGTTTTTT
CASSQVVGTGFSGTGELFF
>TRBJ1-2|15|TRBV19|NA|NA
TGTGCCAGTAGTCGGGGGGGAGTTGGAAGCTATGGCTACACCTTC
CASSRGGVGSYGYTF
>TRBJ1-4|13|TRBV28|NA|NA
TGTGCCAGCAGTTTGTCAGGGGAGGAAAAACTGTTTTTT
CASSLSGEEKLFF
>TRBJ2-3|15|TRBV5-4|NA|TRBD1
TGTGCCAGCAGCTTGGGACAGGGGATTACAGATACGCAGTATTTT
CASSLGQGITDTQYF
>TRBJ2-3|17|TRBV3-1/TRBV3-2|NA|TRBD2
TGTGCCAGCAGCGGACTAAACCTAGCGGGGAGCACAGATACGCAGTATTTT
CASSGLNLAGSTDTQYF
>TRBJ2-5|13|TRBV19|NA|NA
TGTGCCAGTAGTGGGCAGGCGGGGGAGACCCAGTACTTC
CASSGQAGETQYF
>TRBJ2-2|18|TRBV28|NA|TRBD2
TGTGCCAGCAGTTTTGGGTTTGGTCTAGCGGGAGTCACCGGGGAGCTGTTTTTT
CASSFGFGLAGVTGELFF
>TRBJ2-5|14|TRBV18|NA|TRBD1
TGTGCCAGCTCACCGGGACAGGGACAAGAGACCCAGTACTTC
CASSPGQGQETQYF
>TRBJ2-2|17|TRBV19|NA|TRBD2
TGTGCCAGTACCCGGAAGAGCGGGAGGGCCCCGGCCGGGGAGCTGTTTTTT
CASTRKSGRAPAGELFF
>TRBJ1-6|12|TRBV6-1|NA|NA
TGTGCCAGCAGTGAAAATAGTTCACCCCTCCACTTT
CASSENSSPLHF
>TRBJ1-3|13|TRBV7-8|NA|NA
TGTGCCAGCAGCGTAAACTCTGGAAACACCATATATTTT
CASSVNSGNTIYF
>TRBJ2-3|12|TRBV28|NA|NA
TGTGCCAGCAGCTCAGGCACAGATACGCAGTATTTT
CASSSGTDTQYF
>TRBJ2-7|11|TRBV12-3/TRBV12-4|NA|NA
TGTGCCAGCAGCCCCTCGGACGAGCAGTACTTC
CASSPSDEQYF
>TRBJ2-7|16|TRBV21-1|NA|NA
TGTGCCAGCAGCAAAACTGGGACTAGCGGGTTGGACGAGCAGTACTTC
CASSKTGTSGLDEQYF
>TRBJ1-5|15|TRBV4-1|NA|TRBD1
TGCGCCAGCAGCCAAGAATGGACAGGGGGTCGGCCCCAGCATTTT
CASSQEWTGGRPQHF
>TRBJ1-2|11|TRBV2|NA|NA
TGTGCCAGCACTGGGGCTGATGGCTACACCTTC
CASTGADGYTF
>TRBJ2-1|16|TRBV30|NA|NA
TGTGCCTGGAGTGTAATAAGATCGAGTGGGGGGAATGAGCAGTTCTTC
CAWSVIRSSGGNEQFF
>TRBJ1-1|13|TRBV2|NA|TRBD1
TGTGCCAGCAGGGGACAGGGGAACACTGAAGCTTTCTTT
CASRGQGNTEAFF
>TRBJ1-1|13|TRBV29-1|NA|NA
TGCAGCGCTAACAGGGCCCCGAACACTGAAGCTTTCTTT
CSANRAPNTEAFF
>TRBJ2-7|18|TRBV7-9|few|TRBD2
TGTGCCAGCAGCCCCGGGGGGGCCGACCTCACTTTCTCCTACGAGCAGTACTTC
CASSPGGADLTFSYEQYF
>TRBJ2-7|14|TRBV10-3|NA|NA
TGTGCCATCAGTGAGTCGCCGGCGGGCTACGAGCAGTACTTC
CAISESPAGYEQYF
>TRBJ2-7|15|TRBV6-1|NA|TRBD2
TGTGCCAGCAGTGAAAGCAGCGGGAGGTCCCACGAGCAGTACTTC
CASSESSGRSHEQYF
>TRBJ2-3|14|TRBV4-2|NA|NA
TGTGCCAGCAGCCAAGAAGGAGCGACAGATACGCAGTATTTT
CASSQEGATDTQYF
>TRBJ2-7|20|TRBV3-1/TRBV3-2|NA|TRBD2
TGTGCCAGCAGCCATCCTAGCGGGAGGGCCCTGATAACGGGTTCCTACGAGCAGTACTTC
CASSHPSGRALITGSYEQYF
>TRBJ2-2|15|TRBV2|NA|TRBD2
TGTGCCAGCAGGAGACTAGCGGTGAACACCGGGGAGCTGTTTTTT
CASRRLAVNTGELFF
>TRBJ2-1|17|TRBV10-2|NA|NA
TGCGCCAGCAGTGAGGACTCGTGGTATAAAGGCTACAATGAGCAGTTCTTC
CASSEDSWYKGYNEQFF
>TRBJ1-2|13|TRBV5-4|NA|NA
TGTGCCAGCAGCTTGGGACAGGACTATGGCTACACCTTC
CASSLGQDYGYTF
>TRBJ2-7|16|TRBV18|NA|NA
TGTGCCAGCTCACCAGCTTCACCAACGAGCGGGTACGAGCAGTACTTC
CASSPASPTSGYEQYF